This T cell receptor beta chain was documented in a study of shared T cell receptors in the human thymus. Assay: immunoSEQ multiplex PCR; the TCRdb copy retains only in-frame clones and omits some. The repertoire has under 850,000 clones, approximately 88% of them found once; the top ten carry about 0.01%. Germline V lookup: CDR1 MNHEY, CDR2 SMNVEV (reference sequence). After removal of 1 base from V and 2 bases from J, the junction contained 4 bases not matched to a gene. This CDR3 contains 17 residues. This sample was shared with a second study, whose subject was human thymus T cells. This second study says: Gene usage for V and J segments appeared biased in thymic and blood repertoires.

The sequenced sample consisted of thymocytes. This receptor was obtained from a boy younger than two with a congenital heart defect. The chain is built from TRBV27 and TRBJ2-1, with 11 bases aligning to TRBD2. For the CDR3, the DNA is TGTGCCAGCAGTTTATTAGCGGGAGGGCCAGCCTACAATGAGCAGTTCTTC. Its translation: CASSLLAGGPAYNEQFF.